This T cell receptor (beta chain) was sequenced in a study of CD8 T cells in Susac syndrome. Study-level points and caveats: As the study acknowledged, the number of individuals who were part of its TCR sequencing and HLA analysis was relatively small.

CD8+ and CD4+ T cells from blood underwent TCR beta sequencing, which was carried out in a high-throughput format. In contrast to the negatively isolated CD8+ and CD4+ T cells, TEMRA cells were FACS-enriched. The authors reverse transcribed roughly 0.5 to 1 ug RNA with random hexamers. Amplification of TCR beta CDR3 by immunoSEQ multiplex PCR spanned 54 Vbeta and 13 Jbeta. TCRdb re-called the immunoSEQ multiplex PCR reads through MiXCR, storing one row per CDR3 protein. The sample lists some 150,000 distinct CDR3 sequences, around 94% occurring once. The CDR3 totals 13 residues. V was pared by 9 bases and J by 1 base, with 13 bases between. In regard to this clonotype: Its antigen is unidentified.

V gene TRBV12-3 or TRBV12-4 combines with J gene TRBJ2-7; D is possibly TRBD2 (5 bases). The receptor was isolated from a human donor in good health. Sequencing was done on a sample of CD4+ T cells from PBMCs. The CDR3 DNA is TGTGCCAGTACCGAGGGTAAATCCTACGAGCAGTACTTC. Translating it yields CASTEGKSYEQYF.